These 24 T cell receptor beta chains share one sample of origin, sequenced in a study of T cells in Graves' hyperthyroidism and ophthalmopathy. Regions amplified from RNA transcripts were the TCR beta CDR3 regions. Primed by the HTBI set, a first-round RT-PCR was run on the TCR CDR3. TCRdb redid the calling of the multiplex PCR reads with MiXCR, one entry per CDR3 protein. The repertoire has approximately 640,000 distinct CDR3 sequences, 40% to 55% of them found once; the top ten carry less than 9%. The material sequenced was peripheral blood or thyroid tissue (not recorded which). Receptors were obtained from an adult man with Graves' disease, either hyperthyroidism or ophthalmopathy (not recorded which).

CDR3 bases: TGTGCCAGCAGCCTCGCCGGGACAGGGAATGAAGCTTTCTTT. Residues: CASSLAGTGNEAFF. The V and J genes are TRBV11-2 and TRBJ1-1; 9 bases match TRBD1. The CDR3 is 14 residues long. Looked up from germline, CDR1 is SGHAT and CDR2 is FQNNGV. The V and J ends lost 5 bases and 7 bases, in that order; junction bases with no gene match: 8. Combining the CDR3 with reference TRBV11-2 and TRBJ1-1 gives the whole variable domain EAGVAQSPRYKIIEKRQSVAFWCNPISGHATLYWYQQILGQGPKLLIQFQNNGVVDDSQLPKDRFSAERLKGVDSTLKIQPAKLEDSAVYLCASSLAGTGNEAFFGQGTRLTVV.

V gene TRBV10-3 combines with J gene TRBJ1-6; a possible D gene is TRBD1 (5 bases). Germline assignment: CDR1 ENHRY and CDR2 SYGVKD. The CDR3 spans 13 residues. V was trimmed by 5 bases and J by 10 bases, leaving 12 bases between them. The CDR3 nucleotides are TGTGCCATCAGTTTTGACAGAGTGTCACCCCTCCACTTT. This sequence encodes CAISFDRVSPLHF.

CDR3 nucleotide sequence: TGTGCCGGCACCCAGGAGGGTTTTTATGGCTACACCTTC. Protein sequence: CAGTQEGFYGYTF. The rearrangement joins TRBV7-2 to TRBJ1-2; D not certain. Germline V lookup: CDR1 SGHTA, CDR2 FQGNSA. Trimming cost V 11 bases and J 5 bases, with 18 bases left between them. The length of the CDR3 is 13 residues.

The CDR3 loop reads CSAREWGQGGYGYTF. In DNA form, the CDR3 reads TGCAGTGCTAGAGAATGGGGACAGGGGGGCTATGGCTACACCTTC. J is TRBJ1-2 and V is TRBV20-1, with TRBD1 matching over 11 bases. Germline V CDR1 and CDR2: DFQATT, SNEGSKA (reference sequence). This CDR3 region has 15 residues. Trimming at V came to 0 bases and at J to 4 bases, leaving 4 bases not matched to a gene.

Regarding this clonotype: A read error is possible here, since a much larger clone lies one base away. The J gene is TRBJ2-7, the V gene TRBV5-1; D is possibly TRBD1 (5 bases). The ends were cut back, 0 bases at V and 0 bases at J, with 13 bases in the middle. This CDR3 spans 16 amino acids. Germline V lookup: CDR1 SGHRS, CDR2 YFSETQ. This CDR3 is CASSLVGLPSSYEQYF. The CDR3 coding sequence is TGCGCCAGCAGCTTGGTGGGGCTCCCTAGCTCCTACGAGCAGTACTTC.

The chain links TRBV19 to TRBJ2-6; D call uncertain. Germline-derived CDR1 and CDR2 are LNHDA and SQIVND (reference sequence). V was pared by 5 bases and J by 3 bases, with 8 bases between. The CDR3 totals 14 residues. CDR3 in DNA: TGTGCCAGTAGTCAAACGAATGGGGCCAACGTCCTGACTTTC. As protein: CASSQTNGANVLTF.

Points on this clonotype: This clone may be a read error of a much larger clone one base away. V usage is TRBV29-1 and J usage is TRBJ1-2; possible D gene TRBD1, 5 bases. The CDR3 sequence is 14 residues long. Germline-derived CDR1 and CDR2 are SQVTM and ANQGSEA. Here the CDR3 reads CSVELTARLAGHTF. The CDR3 DNA reads as TGCAGCGTTGAGCTGACAGCCCGTCTTGCTGGCCACACCTTC.

Many counts were recorded for this clonotype. The CDR3 sequence is CATRLSNYGYTF. In DNA form, the CDR3 reads TGTGCCACCAGGCTGTCTAACTATGGCTACACCTTC. This chain joins TRBV19 and TRBJ1-2; D is unresolved. This CDR3 contains 12 residues. V lost 10 bases and J 0 bases, leaving 9 bases between the germline ends. From germline, CDR1 is LNHDA and CDR2 SQIVND (reference sequence).

J is TRBJ1-2 and V is TRBV9, with unresolved D. The CDR3 spans 14 residues. In germline, CDR1 is SGDLS, CDR2 YYNGEE. The V end was cut by 2 bases, the J end by 8 bases, with 16 bases between. The DNA for the CDR3 is TGTGCCAGCAGCGTGGGGTACTCCCGATACGGCTACACCTTC. It translates to CASSVGYSRYGYTF.

The V and J genes are TRBV7-2 and TRBJ2-5, with 7 bases matching TRBD1. The CDR3 loop spans 14 amino acids. Germline CDR1 SGHTA, CDR2 FQGNSA. The ends lost 4 bases at V and 5 bases at J; junction bases unmatched: 7. This CDR3 reads CASSYRQGSETQYF. The CDR3 nucleotides are TGTGCCAGCAGCTACAGACAGGGTTCGGAGACCCAGTACTTC.

This clonotype was seen a handful of times. V is TRBV20-1 and J is TRBJ1-6, with D unclear. CDR1 DFQATT and CDR2 SNEGSKA come from the germline V gene (reference sequence). This CDR3 region has 13 residues. Trimming cost V 6 bases and J 7 bases, with 13 bases left between them. As DNA, the CDR3 is TGCAGTGCCCCGCCCTCGAGGAATTCACCCCTCCACTTT. Translating it yields CSAPPSRNSPLHF.

Here the CDR3 reads CASTVAGQGPYEQYF. CDR3 nucleotide sequence: TGTGCCAGCACCGTAGCGGGACAGGGCCCTTACGAGCAGTACTTC. The chain links TRBV12-3 or TRBV12-4 to TRBJ2-7; a possible D gene is TRBD1 (9 bases). The V gene lost 7 bases and the J gene lost 4 bases, with 20 bases spanning the gap. This CDR3 is built from 15 residues.

This clonotype was detected many times. This sequence joins TRBV29-1 and TRBJ1-1; D possibly corresponds to TRBD1 (6 bases). This CDR3 comprises 15 residues. Between the trimmed V and J ends, which lost 7 bases and 6 bases, there was a span of 24 bases. Per the germline V gene, CDR1 is SQVTM and CDR2 is ANQGSEA. The CDR3 region has the DNA TGCAGCGCGACGGGGGGCGACTTCGGAGTCGCTGAAGCTTTCTTT. The encoded protein is CSATGGDFGVAEAFF.

This clonotype showed up just once. This chain links TRBV2 with TRBJ2-6; no clear D. The V end lost 3 bases, the J end lost 1 base, and 7 bases lay between the germline ends. The germline V gene has CDR1 SNHLY and CDR2 FYNNEI. The CDR3 loop spans 15 amino acids. CDR3: CASSDRQSGANVLTF. The CDR3 coding sequence is TGTGCCAGCAGTGACAGGCAATCTGGGGCCAACGTCCTGACTTTC.

The V and J genes are TRBV25-1 and TRBJ1-5, with 7 bases identical to TRBD1. This CDR3 region has 14 residues. Germline V gene lookup returns CDR1 MGHDK and CDR2 SYGVNS. V shed 8 bases, J shed 3 bases, and the junction held 7 bases outside the gene matches. CDR3 residues: CASVADRFNQPQHF. The CDR3 nucleotides are TGTGCCAGCGTCGCGGACAGGTTCAATCAGCCCCAGCATTTT.

This clonotype was detected only a few times. J is TRBJ1-1 and V is TRBV14; D not resolved. V lost 0 bases to trimming and J lost 4 bases, with 18 bases between them. The CDR3 contains 17 residues. Germline V gene sequence: CDR1 SGHDN, CDR2 FVKESK. CDR3 nucleotides: TGTGCCAGCAGCCAAGAAACGATCGATCCGGTCGGCACTGAAGCTTTCTTT. Translation: CASSQETIDPVGTEAFF.

This clonotype appeared a few times. The chain uses TRBV9 and TRBJ1-4; 7 bases are shared with TRBD1. The CDR3 runs 15 residues. Germline assignment: CDR1 SGDLS and CDR2 YYNGEE. V lost 4 bases to trimming and J lost 8 bases; unmatched junction nucleotides: 11. This CDR3 is CASSLRGGAQEKLFF. The DNA for the CDR3 is TGTGCCAGCAGCTTGAGAGGGGGCGCACAAGAAAAACTGTTTTTT. Supplemented by reference TRBV9 and TRBJ1-4, the full variable domain reads DSGVTQTPKHLITATGQRVTLRCSPRSGDLSVYWYQQSLDQGLQFLIQYYNGEERAKGNILERFSAQQFPDLHSELNLSSLELGDSALYFCASSLRGGAQEKLFFGSGTQLSVL.

There are a few counts of this clonotype. J is TRBJ2-5 and V is TRBV20-1; D gene uncertain. CDR3 length equals 13 residues. Trimming left V 3 bases short and J 5 bases short, with 13 bases between. Germline V gene lookup returns CDR1 DFQATT and CDR2 SNEGSKA (reference sequence). This CDR3 is CSASSAAVETQYF. CDR3 sequence (DNA): TGCAGTGCTAGCTCCGCGGCGGTTGAGACCCAGTACTTC.

Many counts were recorded for this clonotype. The chain couples TRBV2 to TRBJ1-2; perhaps TRBD1 as D (5 bases). This CDR3 has 15 residues. The germline CDR1 and CDR2 sequences are SNHLY and FYNNEI. V lost 5 bases and J lost 4, with 17 bases in between. The CDR3 loop is CASSQRGAYGYGYTF. DNA of the CDR3: TGTGCCAGCAGTCAGAGAGGGGCGTACGGCTATGGCTACACCTTC.

This clonotype showed up just a few times. The chain has TRBV6-6 and TRBJ2-7, with TRBD1 matching 7 bases. Looked up from germline, CDR1 is MNHNY and CDR2 is SVGAGI (reference sequence). The CDR3 extends over 14 amino acids. V dropped 5 bases and J dropped 3; count of bases not matched to a gene: 7. CDR3 bases: TGTGCCAGCAGTGGATCGGGACAGCTCTACGAGCAGTACTTC. Amino acid sequence: CASSGSGQLYEQYF.

A note on this clonotype: Relative to the germline gene, one junction end is altered; a read error may explain this. This chain uses TRBV5-1 with TRBJ2-2, with TRBD1 as a possible D gene (6 bases). Looked up from germline, CDR1 is SGHRS and CDR2 is YFSETQ. The CDR3 length is 16 residues. The DNA of the CDR3 is TGTGCCAGCAGCCGAATCAGGGGATGGGACACCGGGGAGCTGTTTTTT. Its protein product is CASSRIRGWDTGELFF.

The CDR3 DNA follows: TGTGCCAGTAGTACCTTACTCTACAGGGGACTAAGAACTGAAGCTTTCTTT. Protein product: CASSTLLYRGLRTEAFF. The chain combines TRBV10-3 with TRBJ1-1, with 7 positions matching TRBD1. Germline trimming cut 10 bases from V and 5 bases from J; bases unmatched to any gene: 22. The CDR3 is 17 amino acids. Germline CDR1 reads ENHRY; CDR2 reads SYGVKD.

This chain joins TRBV2 and TRBJ1-5; D gene uncertain. From germline, CDR1 is SNHLY and CDR2 FYNNEI. With 2 bases removed from V and 3 bases from J, the gap between germline ends came to 11 bases. This CDR3 spans 15 amino acids. CDR3 amino acids: CASSEIRYNNQPQHF. Written as DNA, the CDR3 is TGTGCCAGCAGTGAAATTAGGTATAACAATCAGCCCCAGCATTTT.

In regard to this clonotype: One end of the junction does not line up with germline, which may come from a read error. This rearrangement joins TRBV7-8 to TRBJ1-6; D call uncertain. The CDR3 length is 15 residues. Germline CDR1 reads SGHVS; CDR2 reads FQNEAQ. The CDR3 loop reads CASSQGSSCNSPLHF. In DNA, the CDR3 is TGCGCCAGCAGCCAAGGGAGCTCCTGTAATTCACCCCTCCACTTT. Drawing the rest from reference TRBV7-8 and TRBJ1-6, the complete variable domain is GAGVSQSPRYKVAKRGQDVALRCDPISGHVSLFWYQQALGQGPEFLTYFQNEAQLDKSGLPSDRFFAERPEGSVSTLKIQRTQQEDSAVYLCASSQGSSCNSPLHFGNGTRLTVT.